This T cell receptor beta chain was identified in a study of cytomegalovirus exposure and HLA in healthy donors. CDR3 length: 13 amino acids. Trimming took 7 bases from V and 5 from J; bases not matched to a gene: 3. Germline assignment: CDR1 SGHTA and CDR2 FQGNSA. Vbeta (60) and Jbeta (13) primers were used in the PCR. Method: immunoSEQ multiplex PCR; TCRdb's copy keeps in-frame clones and lacks some. Altogether about 120,000 clones are present, over 75% being singletons, with the ten largest covering approximately 11%. The clonotype was recovered from a man between 35 and 55 years old in good health and CMV-seropositive. Specimen: PBMCs. The chain recombines TRBV7-2 with TRBJ2-1; the match to TRBD2 covers 9 bases. The CDR3 spells CASTKRGDNEQFF. The CDR3 region has the DNA TGTGCCAGCACTAAGCGGGGGGACAATGAGCAGTTCTTC.